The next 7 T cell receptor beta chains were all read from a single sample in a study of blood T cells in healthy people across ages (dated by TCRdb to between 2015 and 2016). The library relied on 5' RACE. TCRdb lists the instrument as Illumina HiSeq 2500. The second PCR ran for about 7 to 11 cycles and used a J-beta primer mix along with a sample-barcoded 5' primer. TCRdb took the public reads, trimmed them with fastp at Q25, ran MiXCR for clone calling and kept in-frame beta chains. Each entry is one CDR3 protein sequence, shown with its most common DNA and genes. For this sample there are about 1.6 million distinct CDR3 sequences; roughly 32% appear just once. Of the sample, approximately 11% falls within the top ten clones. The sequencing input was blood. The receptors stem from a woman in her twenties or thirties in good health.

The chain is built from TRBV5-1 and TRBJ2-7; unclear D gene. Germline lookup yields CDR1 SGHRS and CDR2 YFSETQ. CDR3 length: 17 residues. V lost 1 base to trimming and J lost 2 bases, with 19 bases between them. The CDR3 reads CASSLPGLSSGTYEQYF. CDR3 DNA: TGCGCCAGCAGCTTGCCCGGTTTGTCCTCAGGAACCTACGAGCAGTACTTC. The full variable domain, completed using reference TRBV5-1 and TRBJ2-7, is KAGVTQTPRYLIKTRGQQVTLSCSPISGHRSVSWYQQTPGQGLQFLFEYFSETQRNKGNFPGRFSGRQFSNSRSEMNVSTLELGDSALYLCASSLPGLSSGTYEQYFGPGTRLTVT.

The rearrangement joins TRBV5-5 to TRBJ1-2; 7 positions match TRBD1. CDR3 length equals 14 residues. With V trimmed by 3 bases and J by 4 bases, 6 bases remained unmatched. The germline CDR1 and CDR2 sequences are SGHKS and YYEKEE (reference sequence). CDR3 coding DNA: TGTGCCAGCAGCTCCCAGGGGGGCATCTATGGCTACACCTTC. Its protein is CASSSQGGIYGYTF.

This CDR3 reads CSVEGPRFSDTQYF. Here the CDR3 DNA reads TGCAGCGTCGAGGGCCCCCGGTTTAGTGATACGCAGTATTTT. The chain is built from TRBV29-1 and TRBJ2-3, with D possibly TRBD2 on 5 matching bases. From germline, CDR1 is SQVTM and CDR2 ANQGSEA. The CDR3 extends over 14 amino acids. V was cut by 6 bases and J by 6 bases, with 19 bases left in between.

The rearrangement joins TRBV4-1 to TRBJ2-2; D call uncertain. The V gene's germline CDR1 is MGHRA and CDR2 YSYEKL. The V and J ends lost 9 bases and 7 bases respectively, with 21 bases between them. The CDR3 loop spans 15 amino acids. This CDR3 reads CASNVRPELRGELFF. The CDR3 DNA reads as TGCGCCAGTAACGTACGGCCCGAGCTGCGCGGGGAGCTGTTTTTT.

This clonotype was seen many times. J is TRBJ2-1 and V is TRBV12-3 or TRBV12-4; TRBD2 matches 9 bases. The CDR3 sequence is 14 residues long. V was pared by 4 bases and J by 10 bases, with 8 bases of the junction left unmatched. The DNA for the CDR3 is TGTGCCAGCAGTTCGACTAGCGGCAATGAGGAGCAGTTCTTC. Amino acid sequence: CASSSTSGNEEQFF.

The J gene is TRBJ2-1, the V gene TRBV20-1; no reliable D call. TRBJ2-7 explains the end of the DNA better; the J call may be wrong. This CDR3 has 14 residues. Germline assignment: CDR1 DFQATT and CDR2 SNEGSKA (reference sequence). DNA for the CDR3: TGCAGTGCTAGAGTCAGCCACCCTTACAATGAGCAGTACTTC. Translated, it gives CSARVSHPYNEQYF.

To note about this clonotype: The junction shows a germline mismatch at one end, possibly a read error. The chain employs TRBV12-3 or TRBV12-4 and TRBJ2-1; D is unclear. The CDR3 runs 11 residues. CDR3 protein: CAGSNGNEQFF. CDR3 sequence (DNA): TGTGCCGGCAGTAACGGCAATGAGCAGTTCTTC.